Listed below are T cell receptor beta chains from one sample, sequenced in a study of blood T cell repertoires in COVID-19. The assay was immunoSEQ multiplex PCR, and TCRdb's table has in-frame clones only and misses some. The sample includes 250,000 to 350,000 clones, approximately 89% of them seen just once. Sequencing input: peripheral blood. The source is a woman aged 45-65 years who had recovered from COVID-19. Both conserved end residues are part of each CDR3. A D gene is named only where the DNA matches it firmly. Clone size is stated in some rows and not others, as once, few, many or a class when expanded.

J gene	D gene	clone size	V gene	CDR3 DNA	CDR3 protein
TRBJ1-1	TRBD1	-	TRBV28	TGTGCCAGCAGTCCCGGGGGACCGGGACAGGGGTCTGAAGCTTTCTTT	CASSPGGPGQGSEAFF
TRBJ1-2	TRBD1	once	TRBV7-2	TGTGCCAGCAGCACCCCCGACGACAGGGGGGGCTACACCTTC	CASSTPDDRGGYTF
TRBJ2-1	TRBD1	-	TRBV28	TGTGCCAGCACCATGGCAGGACAGGCCTCCTACAATGAGCAGTTCTTC	CASTMAGQASYNEQFF
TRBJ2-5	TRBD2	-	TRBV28	TGTGCCAGCAGATCGACTAGCCGGGAGACCCAGTACTTC	CASRSTSRETQYF
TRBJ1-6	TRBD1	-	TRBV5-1	TGCGCCAGCAGCTTATCGGACAGGGCAGGGTCACCCCTCCACTTT	CASSLSDRAGSPLHF
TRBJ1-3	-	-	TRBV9	TGTGCCAGCAGCGTAACGGGGGGCTCTGGAAACACCATATATTTT	CASSVTGGSGNTIYF
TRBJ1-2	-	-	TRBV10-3	TGTGCCATCAGCGTAGGGGGTGGCTACACCTTC	CAISVGGGYTF
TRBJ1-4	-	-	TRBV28	TGTGCCAGCAGTTTTGCCTACCGTGAAACTCTGTTTTTT	CASSFAYRETLFF
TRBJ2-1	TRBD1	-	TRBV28	TGTGCCAGCAGTAAACTGACAGGGGGTGACTACAATGAGCAGTTCTTC	CASSKLTGGDYNEQFF
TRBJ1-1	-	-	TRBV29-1	TGCAGCGTTGAAGAGGCGGGTTTGAACACTGAAGCTTTCTTT	CSVEEAGLNTEAFF
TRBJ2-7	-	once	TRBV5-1	TGCGCCAGCAGCTTGGGTACGGGGTACGACGAGCAGTACTTC	CASSLGTGYDEQYF
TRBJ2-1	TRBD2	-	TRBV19	TGTGCCAGTGGATACAGGACTAGCGGGAGGTTAGGCTCCTACAATGAGCAGTTCTTC	CASGYRTSGRLGSYNEQFF
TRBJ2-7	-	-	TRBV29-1	TGCAGCGTTGAGCAGGAACATACCTACGAGCAGTACTTC	CSVEQEHTYEQYF
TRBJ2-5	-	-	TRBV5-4	TGTGCCAGCAGCTTGGCGTCCGGTGAGACCCAGTACTTC	CASSLASGETQYF
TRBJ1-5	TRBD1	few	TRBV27	TGTGCCAGCAGTCGGGCTTCGGGACAGGGGTTTTGGAATAGCAATCAGCCCCAGCATTTT	CASSRASGQGFWNSNQPQHF
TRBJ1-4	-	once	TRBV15	TGTGCCACCAGCCCTCGCAGGACTAATGAAAAACTGTTTTTT	CATSPRRTNEKLFF
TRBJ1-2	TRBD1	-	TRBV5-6	TGTGCCAGCAGCTTGGTTGGACAGGAAGGCTACACCTTC	CASSLVGQEGYTF
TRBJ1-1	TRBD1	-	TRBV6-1	TGTGCCAGCAGTGAAGGGGCAGGGGGCAACACTGAAGCTTTCTTT	CASSEGAGGNTEAFF
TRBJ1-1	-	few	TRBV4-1	TGCGCCAGCAGCCAAGATCTTAAGGTGGGGGGCACTGAAGCTTTCTTT	CASSQDLKVGGTEAFF
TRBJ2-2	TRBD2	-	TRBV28	TGTGCCAGCTCGCCTAGCGGGGGGCACCGGGAGCTGTTTTTT	CASSPSGGHRELFF
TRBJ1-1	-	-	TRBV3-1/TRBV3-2	TGTGCCAGCAGCCCCCAGGCAGCTTGGACTGAAGCTTTCTTT	CASSPQAAWTEAFF
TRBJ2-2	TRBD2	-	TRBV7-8	TGTGCCAGCAGCTTGCATGGACTAGCGGGGATCAACACCGGGGAGCTGTTTTTT	CASSLHGLAGINTGELFF
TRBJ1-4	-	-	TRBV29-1	TGCAGCGTTGAAGGTACGGATGAAAAACTGTTTTTT	CSVEGTDEKLFF
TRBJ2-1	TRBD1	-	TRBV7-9	TGTGCCAGCAGCCCCAGACAGGGGACCAATGAGCAGTTCTTC	CASSPRQGTNEQFF
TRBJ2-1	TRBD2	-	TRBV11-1	TGTGCCAGCAGCGTTAGCGGGAGAAGTTACAATGAGCAGTTCTTC	CASSVSGRSYNEQFF
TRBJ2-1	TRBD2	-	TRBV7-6	TGTGCCAGCAGCTTATCTAGCGGGAGGGCGGGTGAGCAGTTCTTC	CASSLSSGRAGEQFF
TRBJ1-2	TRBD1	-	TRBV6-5	TGTGCCAGCAGTTTGGGGGCACAGGGGGGCGGCTACACCTTC	CASSLGAQGGGYTF
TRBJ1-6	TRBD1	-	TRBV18	TGTGCCAGCTCACGGGACAGGGATAATTCACCCCTCCACTTT	CASSRDRDNSPLHF
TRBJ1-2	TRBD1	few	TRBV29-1	TGCAGCGTTGGAGCGGGGGACAGGGGACGCGGCTACACCTTC	CSVGAGDRGRGYTF
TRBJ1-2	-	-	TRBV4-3	TGCGCCAGCAGCCAAGATCCCAGGGATAATGGCTACACCTTC	CASSQDPRDNGYTF
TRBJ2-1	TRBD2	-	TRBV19	TGTGCCAGTATTAGAGGGACTAGCGGCTACAATGAGCAGTTCTTC	CASIRGTSGYNEQFF
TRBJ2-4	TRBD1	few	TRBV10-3	TGTGCCATCAGTGAGGACAGGGGAACGGGCATTCAGTACTTC	CAISEDRGTGIQYF
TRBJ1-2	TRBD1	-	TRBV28	TGTGCCAGCAGTCCCCCTGGACAGGAGAGAGTTTACACCTTC	CASSPPGQERVYTF
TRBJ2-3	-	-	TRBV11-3	TGTGCCAGCAGCTTCCCCTGGCGCGGCAGCACAGATACGCAGTATTTT	CASSFPWRGSTDTQYF
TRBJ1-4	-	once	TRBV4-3	TGCGCCAGCAGCCAAGGGGGAGGACGGAGAAATGAAAAACTGTTTTTT	CASSQGGGRRNEKLFF
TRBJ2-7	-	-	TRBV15	TGTGCCACCAGCTTGACCGACTCCACCTACGAGCAGTACTTC	CATSLTDSTYEQYF
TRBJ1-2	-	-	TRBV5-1	TGCGCCAGCAGCTTGGCCACGGCAGGGGATTATGGCTACACCTTC	CASSLATAGDYGYTF